A single sample is the source of the 11 T cell receptor beta chains below, sequenced in a study of T cell clones after liver transplantation. Sequencing of dividing CFSE-low cells from the MLR defined alloreactive TCRbeta sequences. Using immunoSEQ multiplex PCR, the repertoire was profiled, and TCRdb retains in-frame clones only, with some absent. Counted here are over a thousand clones, more than 30% occurring once; the ten biggest clones make up 32%. These TCRs are of unknown antigen specificity. Sequencing was performed on CD4+ T cells from cultured PBMCs. The receptor set was obtained from a human patient who received a liver transplant. Some T cells could come from the graft donor.

The chain combines TRBV2 with TRBJ2-5; 9 bases are a match to TRBD1. The CDR3 runs 13 residues. CDR1 and CDR2 from the germline V gene are SNHLY and FYNNEI. The V gene end was trimmed by 4 bases and the J gene end by 6 bases; junction bases not matched to a gene: 3. CDR3 bases: TGTGCCAGCAGTGGGGACAGGGAGAAGACCCAGTACTTC. It specifies CASSGDREKTQYF.

Only one count was recorded for this clone. A read error may produce the germline difference seen at one junction end. The CDR3 reads CASSQATNSYNAQFF. CDR3 DNA: TGCGCCAGCAGCCAAGCGACTAACTCCTACAATGCGCAGTTCTTC. The V and J genes are TRBV4-1 and TRBJ2-1; D is perhaps TRBD2 (5 bases). Germline loops: CDR1 MGHRA, CDR2 YSYEKL. The CDR3 is 15 residues long.

This clone showed up just a few times. This chain joins TRBV25-1 and TRBJ1-1; D perhaps matches TRBD1 (6 bases). This CDR3 region has 15 residues. Germline CDR1 reads MGHDK; CDR2 reads SYGVNS. The germline V and J ends were trimmed by 2 bases and 0 bases, with 10 bases remaining between them. CDR3 DNA sequence: TGTGCCAGCAGTGAAGGGGGCAGGCTGAACACTGAAGCTTTCTTT. Translating it yields CASSEGGRLNTEAFF.

The CDR3 region is CASSQSRDEQYF. The CDR3 DNA is TGTGCCAGCAGCCAATCCAGGGACGAGCAGTACTTC. V is TRBV6-1 and J is TRBJ2-7; D might be TRBD1 (5 bases). The CDR3 runs to 12 residues. Germline CDR1 reads MNHNS; CDR2 reads SASEGT. Trimming pared 6 bases from V and 5 bases from J, leaving 11 bases between.

This sequence joins TRBV14 and TRBJ2-3; maybe TRBD1 (7 bases). Trimming pared 2 bases from V and 1 base from J, leaving 16 bases between. The CDR3 sequence is 17 residues long. The germline CDR1 and CDR2 sequences are SGHDN and FVKESK. Here the CDR3 reads CASSQLQGPGGTDTQYF. The CDR3, as DNA: TGTGCCAGCAGCCAACTACAGGGGCCGGGGGGCACAGATACGCAGTATTTT.

The sample holds a few counts of this clone. CDR3 nucleotide sequence: TGCGCCAGCAGTCCCGCCCCTACAGGGGGACATCAGCCCCAGCATTTT. It yields the protein CASSPAPTGGHQPQHF. The V gene is TRBV5-1, the J gene TRBJ1-5; TRBD1 matches at 8 bases. This CDR3 is built from 16 residues. Germline V gene data show CDR1 as SGHRS and CDR2 as YFSETQ. J gave up 5 bases and V 5 bases, and 12 bases lay outside the gene matches.

Sample share makes this clone large. CDR3 amino acids: CASTGGRRNQPQHF. Here the CDR3 DNA reads TGTGCCAGCACAGGGGGCAGACGCAATCAGCCCCAGCATTTT. The chain uses TRBV28 and TRBJ1-5; the match to TRBD1 covers 8 bases. Germline lookup yields CDR1 MDHEN and CDR2 SYDVKM. With 7 bases clipped from V and 2 bases from J, the junction kept 4 bases outside the gene matches. This CDR3 has 14 amino acids.

In regard to this clone: Mismatch with germline at one junction end may stem from a read error. The rearrangement joins TRBV30 to TRBJ2-2, with 8 nucleotides matching TRBD1. The germline CDR1 and CDR2 sequences are GTSNPN and SVGIG (reference sequence). The CDR3 is made up of 16 amino acids. CDR3 region: CAWSRLRDRGHRGAVF. CDR3 DNA: TGTGCCTGGAGCCGACTTCGCGACAGGGGACACCGGGGAGCTGTTTTT.

This clone was seen more than once but under ten times. The rearrangement joins TRBV14 to TRBJ2-1, with 11 bases fitting TRBD2. The V gene's germline CDR1 is SGHDN and CDR2 FVKESK. Unmatched junction bases numbered 7, after V lost 1 base and J lost 5 bases. CDR3 length: 17 amino acids. This CDR3 is CASSQGLTSGANNEQFF. The CDR3 region has the DNA TGTGCCAGCAGCCAAGGGTTGACTAGCGGGGCGAACAATGAGCAGTTCTTC.

The chain is built from TRBV28 and TRBJ2-3; a possible D gene is TRBD1 (6 bases). Per germline, CDR1 MDHEN and CDR2 SYDVKM. The CDR3 is 15 residues long. V was cut by 2 bases and J by 2 bases, with 11 bases left in between. In DNA form, the CDR3 reads TGTGCCAGCAGTTTAAGAGGACAGCACACAGATACGCAGTATTTT. As protein: CASSLRGQHTDTQYF.

This clone was detected only a few times. J is TRBJ2-7 and V is TRBV6-6; 9 nucleotides align to TRBD1. Germline trimming cut 0 bases from V and 3 bases from J; bases unmatched to any gene: 3. This CDR3 comprises 15 residues. From germline, CDR1 is MNHNY and CDR2 SVGAGI (reference sequence). The CDR3 bases are TGTGCCAGCAGTTACTCTGCGGACAGGGGCTACGAGCAGTACTTC. This codes for CASSYSADRGYEQYF.